This is a list of T cell receptor beta chains from one sample in a study of T cells after posttransplantation cyclophosphamide. Sequenced by immunoSEQ multiplex PCR; TCRdb stores in-frame clones only, minus some. The specimen gives 37,000 or so clones without singletons; the ten biggest hold about 6.2%. The sequenced sample was PBMCs. These receptors were taken from a man aged 25-45 years in good health and a related stem cell transplant donor. Each CDR3 is given with its conserved first and last residue. A D gene is named only where the DNA matches it firmly. Size tells how often a clone was seen (once, few, many) or the class of an expanded clone, and some rows leave it out.

J,D,V,size,CDR3,DNA
TRBJ1-6,TRBD1,TRBV7-6,many,CASSPSSGQGRGSPLHF,TGTGCCAGCAGCCCTTCCTCCGGACAGGGGAGAGGATCACCCCTCCACTTT
TRBJ2-7,TRBD2,TRBV18,many,CASSPTSGLSYEQYF,TGTGCCAGCTCCCCTACTAGCGGCCTCTCCTACGAGCAGTACTTC
TRBJ2-7,NA,TRBV5-1,many,CASSFTGYEQYF,TGCGCCAGCAGCTTCACAGGGTACGAGCAGTACTTC
TRBJ2-3,NA,TRBV4-1,few,CASSQLWGGASTDTQYF,TGCGCCAGCAGCCAACTATGGGGCGGGGCAAGCACAGATACGCAGTATTTT
TRBJ2-2,NA,TRBV19,many,CASSPRTTNTGELFF,TGTGCCAGTAGCCCCAGGACTACCAACACCGGGGAGCTGTTTTTT
TRBJ1-6,TRBD1,TRBV27,few,CASRRSRGLNSPLHF,TGTGCCAGCAGACGATCAAGGGGGCTTAATTCACCCCTCCACTTT
TRBJ2-7,TRBD1,TRBV9,many,CASSVGGQRRTEQYF,TGTGCCAGCAGCGTAGGGGGACAGCGTCGTACCGAGCAGTACTTC
TRBJ2-3,TRBD1,TRBV28,NA,CASRQGGRADTQYF,TGTGCCAGCAGACAGGGGGGTCGGGCAGATACGCAGTATTTT
TRBJ1-1,NA,TRBV6-1,many,CASSRRGREAPEAFF,TGTGCCAGCAGCCGGAGGGGGAGGGAGGCCCCTGAAGCTTTCTTT
TRBJ2-7,NA,TRBV18,many,CASSPLEGQFTYEQYF,TGTGCCAGCTCACCATTGGAGGGACAGTTTACCTACGAGCAGTACTTC
TRBJ2-7,NA,TRBV2,many,CASRPRQHPTGEQYF,TGTGCCAGCCGCCCCAGGCAGCACCCTACAGGCGAGCAGTACTTC
TRBJ2-3,NA,TRBV7-3,many,CASSLTAGRDTQYF,TGTGCCAGCAGCTTAACTGCGGGGAGGGATACGCAGTATTTT
TRBJ2-3,TRBD2,TRBV12-3/TRBV12-4,many,CASGGMAGDITDTQYF,TGTGCCAGCGGAGGAATGGCGGGGGATATCACAGATACGCAGTATTTT
TRBJ1-3,NA,TRBV5-5,many,CASSLGVPGNTIYF,TGTGCCAGCAGCCTAGGGGTACCTGGAAACACCATATATTTT
TRBJ2-7,NA,TRBV15,many,CATSRDIRYEQYF,TGTGCCACCAGCAGAGATATCCGTTACGAGCAGTACTTC
TRBJ1-2,NA,TRBV6-1,many,CASSSRQVNLYGYTF,TGTGCCAGCAGTTCCCGACAGGTTAATCTCTATGGCTACACCTTC
TRBJ2-7,TRBD2,TRBV18,many,CASSIGSGGADEQYF,TGTGCCAGCTCTATCGGGAGCGGGGGCGCGGACGAGCAGTACTTC
TRBJ2-1,NA,TRBV6-4,many,CASSDALGTPRFF,TGTGCCAGCAGTGACGCCTTGGGGACACCCCGGTTCTTC
TRBJ1-1,TRBD1,TRBV4-1,many,CASSQPTGVMGTEAFF,TGCGCCAGCAGCCAACCGACAGGGGTTATGGGCACTGAAGCTTTCTTT
TRBJ2-7,TRBD1,TRBV10-3,many,CAISARQGSSYEQYF,TGTGCCATCAGTGCCAGACAGGGCAGCTCCTACGAGCAGTACTTC
TRBJ1-2,TRBD1,TRBV4-1,NA,CASSPSPLGQGENYGYTF,TGCGCCAGCAGCCCGAGCCCTTTGGGACAGGGTGAAAACTATGGCTACACCTTC
TRBJ2-1,TRBD2,TRBV6-1,many,CASSDPRTSGGAKLNEQFF,TGTGCCAGCAGTGACCCCCGGACTAGCGGGGGGGCAAAGTTAAATGAGCAGTTCTTC
TRBJ1-2,TRBD1,TRBV6-6,many,CASTAGQGVSYGYTF,TGTGCCAGCACAGCCGGACAGGGAGTTTCCTATGGCTACACCTTC
TRBJ2-7,NA,TRBV2,hyperexpanded,CASSYYEQYF,TGTGCCAGCAGTTATTACGAGCAGTACTTC
TRBJ2-7,NA,TRBV20-1,NA,CSAGQGHEQYF,TGCAGTGCGGGGCAGGGTCACGAGCAGTACTTC
TRBJ1-6,TRBD1,TRBV18,many,CASSPLGQGQGYNSPLHF,TGTGCCAGCTCACCCTTAGGACAGGGGCAAGGGTATAATTCACCCCTCCACTTT
TRBJ2-2,TRBD1,TRBV7-8,many,CASSLALQGVNTGELFF,TGTGCCAGCAGCTTAGCGTTACAGGGGGTGAACACCGGGGAGCTGTTTTTT
TRBJ2-7,TRBD1,TRBV14,many,CASSLTGTGGYEQYF,TGTGCCAGCAGTCTAACCGGGACAGGGGGATACGAGCAGTACTTC
TRBJ1-3,NA,TRBV18,many,CASSPRWTDPSGNTIYF,TGTGCCAGCTCACCACGCTGGACAGACCCCTCTGGAAACACCATATATTTT
TRBJ1-1,NA,TRBV12-3/TRBV12-4,many,CASTRTGPEAFF,TGTGCCAGCACCAGAACAGGGCCTGAAGCTTTCTTT
TRBJ1-6,TRBD1,TRBV27,many,CASSFRDRGNSPLHF,TGTGCCAGCAGTTTCAGGGACAGGGGGAATTCACCCCTCCACTTT
TRBJ2-3,TRBD1,TRBV9,many,CASSVGQGSDTQYF,TGTGCCAGCAGCGTAGGACAGGGATCAGATACGCAGTATTTT
TRBJ1-6,TRBD1,TRBV30,many,CAWSVDWGRGRLNNSPLHF,TGTGCCTGGAGTGTAGATTGGGGCAGGGGGCGCTTAAATAATTCACCCCTCCACTTT
TRBJ2-1,TRBD2,TRBV7-9,many,CASSSSGGEDEQFF,TGTGCCAGCAGCTCTAGCGGCGGCGAGGATGAGCAGTTCTTC
TRBJ2-6,NA,TRBV7-9,many,CASSLEGRASGANVLTF,TGTGCCAGCAGCTTAGAGGGCAGAGCCTCTGGGGCCAACGTCCTGACTTTC
TRBJ2-7,TRBD1,TRBV7-3,many,CASSLSGGSYEQYF,TGTGCCAGCAGCCTATCAGGGGGATCCTACGAGCAGTACTTC
TRBJ1-1,TRBD1,TRBV5-1,many,CASSLGQGVTEAFF,TGCGCCAGCAGCTTGGGCCAGGGGGTCACTGAAGCTTTCTTT
TRBJ1-4,NA,TRBV15,many,CATSRDPGTNEKLFF,TGTGCCACCAGCAGAGATCCCGGAACTAATGAAAAACTGTTTTTT
TRBJ1-6,NA,TRBV7-2,many,CASSPPSYNSPLHF,TGTGCCAGCAGCCCCCCATCCTATAATTCACCCCTCCACTTT
TRBJ2-1,NA,TRBV7-8,many,CASSLVSGEQFF,TGTGCCAGCAGCTTAGTCTCGGGTGAGCAGTTCTTC
TRBJ1-5,NA,TRBV28,many,CASSFGRGTQPQHF,TGTGCCAGCAGTTTTGGTAGGGGAACTCAGCCCCAGCATTTT
TRBJ2-1,NA,TRBV15,few,CATSRDLASYNEQFF,TGTGCCACCAGCAGAGATTTAGCCTCCTACAATGAGCAGTTCTTC
TRBJ2-1,NA,TRBV28,many,CASSLYNQGRSSYNEQFF,TGTGCCAGCAGTTTATACAACCAGGGTAGGAGCTCCTACAATGAGCAGTTCTTC
TRBJ2-2,NA,TRBV6-6,many,CASSYDAGYTGELFF,TGTGCCAGCAGTTACGATGCGGGGTACACCGGGGAGCTGTTTTTT
TRBJ1-6,TRBD1,TRBV5-1,many,CASSLGDRVSPLHF,TGCGCCAGCAGCTTGGGGGACAGGGTTTCACCCCTCCACTTT
TRBJ1-4,NA,TRBV7-9,many,CASSPTATNEKLFF,TGTGCCAGCAGCCCGACAGCAACTAATGAAAAACTGTTTTTT